The rows below give T cell receptor beta chains drawn from one sample of a study of cytomegalovirus exposure and HLA in healthy donors. TCRdb's copy holds only in-frame clones and misses some; the assay was immunoSEQ multiplex PCR. The sample holds 68,000 or so clones. Sequenced material: PBMCs. Receptors originate from a female donor in good health and CMV-seropositive. Both conserved end residues are part of each CDR3. Fields, in order: D gene, J gene, V gene, CDR3 DNA, CDR3 protein. A D gene is named only where the DNA matches it firmly.

NA	TRBJ2-3	TRBV11-2	TGTGCCAGCTCTGTCTTAACTAGCACAGATACGCAGTATTTT	CASSVLTSTDTQYF
TRBD1	TRBJ1-2	TRBV18	TGTGCCAGCTCACCCGACAGGGGGAGTCGGGGCTACACCTTC	CASSPDRGSRGYTF
TRBD2	TRBJ2-5	TRBV9	TGTGCCAGCAGTCAGCGGGAGGGCAAAGAGACCCAGTACTTC	CASSQREGKETQYF
TRBD1	TRBJ1-3	TRBV5-6	TGTGCCAGCAGCCAGGGGGCTGGAAACACCATATATTTT	CASSQGAGNTIYF
TRBD1	TRBJ1-5	TRBV7-2	TGTGCCAGCAGCGGACAGGTTGATAGCAATCAGCCCCAGCATTTT	CASSGQVDSNQPQHF
TRBD2	TRBJ2-1	TRBV6-5	TGTGCCAGCAGTTTAGCTTGGGGGGGGATGCAGTTCTTC	CASSLAWGGMQFF
NA	TRBJ2-3	TRBV9	TGTGCCAGCAGCGTCGGAGGTCTTAGCACAGATACGCAGTATTTT	CASSVGGLSTDTQYF
NA	TRBJ2-5	TRBV18	TGTGCCAGCTCACCACCGGGACACGGTGGGGAGACCCAGTACTTC	CASSPPGHGGETQYF
TRBD1	TRBJ1-4	TRBV30	TGTGCCTGGGGTCCGACAGGGGGTGAAAAACTGTTTTTT	CAWGPTGGEKLFF
NA	TRBJ1-4	TRBV6-6	TGTGCCAGCCTTTACAGGGCGAGCGCTGAAAAACTGTTTTTT	CASLYRASAEKLFF
NA	TRBJ2-5	TRBV5-4	TGTGCCAGCAGTAACTCAGGGAGGTCCGTCCAAGAGACCCAGTACTTC	CASSNSGRSVQETQYF
TRBD1	TRBJ1-1	TRBV18	TGTGCCAGCTCCCGGGGACAGGGGATGAACACTGAAGCTTTCTTT	CASSRGQGMNTEAFF
NA	TRBJ2-2	TRBV4-2	TGTGCCAGCAGCCGGGCCAGAGGCGGGTATACCGGGGAGCTGTTTTTT	CASSRARGGYTGELFF
NA	TRBJ2-6	TRBV10-3	TGTGCCATCAGTGATAATCCAGGCAACTCTGGGGCCAACGTCCTGACTTTC	CAISDNPGNSGANVLTF
NA	TRBJ1-6	TRBV19	TGTGCCTCCGGGTTCAGCTCCTATAATTCACCCCTCCACTTT	CASGFSSYNSPLHF
TRBD1	TRBJ1-1	TRBV19	TGTGCCAGTAAACTTAGGGAGACAGGGTATGAAGCTTTCTTT	CASKLRETGYEAFF
NA	TRBJ1-2	TRBV4-3	TGCGCCAGCAGCCAAGACTTCCCTGACCCCAAGTTTGACAGCTTCAACTATGGCTACACCTTC	CASSQDFPDPKFDSFNYGYTF
NA	TRBJ2-4	TRBV15	TGTGCCACCAGCAGAGATGGTGGGGGGAGTAGCATTCAGTACTTC	CATSRDGGGSSIQYF
NA	TRBJ2-2	TRBV4-1	TGCGCCAGCAGCCAAGGGGCAATGGACACCGGGGAGCTGTTTTTT	CASSQGAMDTGELFF
TRBD2	TRBJ2-3	TRBV15	TGTGCCACCAGCAGAGAGGCTAGCGGGGGGGCCACAGATACGCAGTATTTT	CATSREASGGATDTQYF
NA	TRBJ2-1	TRBV11-3	TGTGCCAGCAGCCAGGGACTGGACAATGAGCAGTTCTTC	CASSQGLDNEQFF
NA	TRBJ2-2	TRBV15	TGTGCCACCAGCAGTGTCCTCGTAGCGAACACCGGGGAGCTGTTTTTT	CATSSVLVANTGELFF
TRBD1	TRBJ1-1	TRBV5-6	TGTGCCAGCAGCTTTGGGAGGGACAGGTTTAACACTGAAGCTTTCTTT	CASSFGRDRFNTEAFF
NA	TRBJ1-1	TRBV2	TGTGCCAGCCAGCGGGATTTGAACACTGAAGCTTTCTTT	CASQRDLNTEAFF
TRBD1	TRBJ1-1	TRBV5-1	TGCGCCAGCAGCTTGGGGGACAGGGAGGACACTGAAGCTTTCTTT	CASSLGDREDTEAFF
TRBD1	TRBJ1-3	TRBV5-4	TGTGCCAGCAGCCGGCCGGGACAGGGCTCTGGAAACACCATATATTTT	CASSRPGQGSGNTIYF
NA	TRBJ2-3	TRBV5-1	TGCGCCAGCAGCTCCCAGCAAGGGGGGGTACGCACAGATACGCAGTATTTT	CASSSQQGGVRTDTQYF
TRBD2	TRBJ2-1	TRBV7-8	TGTGCCAGCAGCTTAGTGGCTCTAGCGGGCTCGACCGCTTACAATGAGCAGTTCTTC	CASSLVALAGSTAYNEQFF
TRBD1	TRBJ1-1	TRBV7-9	TGTGCCAGCAGCTCCGGACAGGGGGTCAACACTGAAGCTTTCTTT	CASSSGQGVNTEAFF
NA	TRBJ2-1	TRBV28	TGTGCCAGCAGTTTATTCCGGGAGACCTACAATGAGCAGTTCTTC	CASSLFRETYNEQFF
NA	TRBJ1-2	TRBV30	TGTGCCTGGAGTGTACTTACCACCGGTAGATCTGGCTACACCTTC	CAWSVLTTGRSGYTF
NA	TRBJ2-1	TRBV30	TGTGCCTGGAGTCCGACGACAGAGGAGCAGTTCTTC	CAWSPTTEEQFF
TRBD1	TRBJ1-2	TRBV27	TGTGCCAGCTCTACTACGTACACTGGACAGGCTTATAACTATGGCTACACCTTC	CASSTTYTGQAYNYGYTF
TRBD2	TRBJ2-3	TRBV4-3	TGCGCCAGCAGCCCCCTAGCGGGAGGGCCGGGAGATACGCAGTATTTT	CASSPLAGGPGDTQYF
TRBD1	TRBJ1-1	TRBV5-6	TGTGCCAGCAGCTTGGTGATTACCGAGACAGGGGGCACTGAAGCTTTCTTT	CASSLVITETGGTEAFF
TRBD2	TRBJ2-3	TRBV28	TGTGCCAGCGTGCCTAGCGGGAGGGCCTCCACAGATACGCAGTATTTT	CASVPSGRASTDTQYF
NA	TRBJ2-7	TRBV7-9	TGTGCCAGCAGCCAAGGGGATTACGAGCAGTACTTC	CASSQGDYEQYF
NA	TRBJ1-2	TRBV30	TGTGCCTGGAAAAGGGGCCGGTATGGCTACACCTTC	CAWKRGRYGYTF
TRBD1	TRBJ1-1	TRBV19	TGTGCCAGTAGTATAACAGGGGTGGGAACTGAAGCTTTCTTT	CASSITGVGTEAFF
TRBD1	TRBJ2-7	TRBV28	TGTGCCAGCAGTTACGGACAGGGGGGCTCCTACGAGCAGTACTTC	CASSYGQGGSYEQYF
NA	TRBJ2-2	TRBV27	TGTGCCACCCAGGGGTGGGGTCAGGGGAACACCGGGGAGCTGTTTTTT	CATQGWGQGNTGELFF
NA	TRBJ2-1	TRBV30	TGTGCCTGGTCCCCCGGCGGGTACTACAATGAGCAGTTCTTC	CAWSPGGYYNEQFF
NA	TRBJ1-1	TRBV29-1	TGCAGCGTTGAGGTAAGACTTGCGAACACTGAAGCTTTCTTT	CSVEVRLANTEAFF
NA	TRBJ1-6	TRBV7-9	TGTGCCAGCAACACGCCCAATTCACCCCTCCACTTT	CASNTPNSPLHF
NA	TRBJ1-2	TRBV5-5	TGTGCCAGCAGCTCAACAGAAAACTATGGCTACACCTTC	CASSSTENYGYTF
NA	TRBJ2-7	TRBV7-9	TGTGCCAGCAGCGCCCCCTACTCCTACGAGCAGTACTTC	CASSAPYSYEQYF
TRBD2	TRBJ2-1	TRBV19	TGTGCCAGTAGTGCTAGCGGGAGCGGTGAGCAGTTCTTC	CASSASGSGEQFF
TRBD2	TRBJ2-7	TRBV13	TGTGCCAGCAGCTCAGGACTAGCTCTCGAGCAGTACTTC	CASSSGLALEQYF
TRBD1	TRBJ1-6	TRBV5-6	TGTGCCAGCAGCTTATGGGACAGGGCGAGCTCCTATAATTCACCCCTCCACTTT	CASSLWDRASSYNSPLHF
TRBD2	TRBJ2-7	TRBV18	TGTGCCAGCTCCCTAGCGGGGTCCTACGAGCAGTACTTC	CASSLAGSYEQYF
TRBD1	TRBJ2-2	TRBV5-1	TGCGCCAGCAGCACGGGACAGGGCTCCTTAGGCACCGGGGAGCTGTTTTTT	CASSTGQGSLGTGELFF
NA	TRBJ2-2	TRBV19	TGTGCCAGTAGTATCGGTGGCTGGGGGGTCCACACCGGGGAGCTGTTTTTT	CASSIGGWGVHTGELFF
TRBD2	TRBJ2-3	TRBV29-1	TGCAGCGTGATCGCCGGGACTAGGAGAAACCCAGATACGCAGTATTTT	CSVIAGTRRNPDTQYF
TRBD1	TRBJ2-7	TRBV7-6	TGTGCCAGCAGCTTAGACAGGGGGCCCGACAAGCAGTACTTC	CASSLDRGPDKQYF
TRBD2	TRBJ2-1	TRBV4-3	TGCGCCAGCAGCCAATACGGGAGGGCCCGAAGCTCCTACAATGAGCAGTTCTTC	CASSQYGRARSSYNEQFF